These 14 T cell receptor beta chains originate from one sample sequenced in a study of CD8+CD57+ T cells in acquired aplastic anemia. The study profiled TCR beta VDJ and CDR3 using genomic DNA as template. Each CDR3 protein is one row after TCRdb ran MiXCR on the reads. Altogether under 500,000 distinct CDR3 sequences are present, around 33% being singletons, with the ten largest covering roughly 0.89%. Whoever was chosen for sequencing had shown CD8+CD57+ cell expansion by flow cytometry. The sequenced material came from sorted CD4+, CD8+, or CD8+CD57+ T cells (not recorded which) from PBMCs. The receptors here all came from a human donor with aplastic anemia.

CDR3 DNA: TGTGCCTGGAATTTATTAATGTCTGGAAACACCATATATTTT. Translating gives CAWNLLMSGNTIYF. This chain joins TRBV30 and TRBJ1-3; D call uncertain. Trimming pared 4 bases from V and 1 base from J, leaving 11 bases between. The CDR3 sequence is 14 residues long. Germline CDR1 and CDR2: GTSNPN and SVGIG (reference sequence).

This clonotype was picked up many times. CDR3 in amino acids: CASRPTEGNYGYTF. CDR3 sequence (DNA): TGCGCCAGCAGACCCACGGAGGGTAACTATGGCTACACCTTC. V is TRBV5-1 and J is TRBJ1-2, with D hard to call. The germline V gene encodes CDR1 SGHRS and CDR2 YFSETQ. CDR3 size: 14 residues. V lost 5 bases, J lost 1 base, and 12 bases lay in between.

This clonotype was picked up a small number of times. The rearrangement joins TRBV20-1 to TRBJ2-1, with 10 bases identical to TRBD1. The CDR3 totals 12 residues. Germline CDR1 DFQATT, CDR2 SNEGSKA (reference sequence). V shed 7 bases and J 8 bases; nucleotides not matched to a gene: 5. The CDR3 sequence: CSVRDRGDEQFF. Here the CDR3 DNA reads TGCAGTGTCCGGGACAGGGGCGATGAGCAGTTCTTC.

The chain recombines TRBV11-2 with TRBJ1-6; no clear D gene. CDR1 is SGHAT and CDR2 is FQNNGV in the germline V gene. The CDR3 is 15 residues long. Trimming left V 1 base short and J 7 bases short, with 11 bases between. The CDR3 DNA follows: TGTGCCAGCAGCTTAGCCGGTTTTGGAAATTCACCCCTCCACTTT. Protein sequence: CASSLAGFGNSPLHF.

This clonotype appeared many times. The chain carries TRBV29-1 and TRBJ2-5; D is unclear. The V and J ends lost 5 bases and 4 bases respectively, with 14 bases between them. The germline gives CDR1 SQVTM, CDR2 ANQGSEA. The CDR3 has 13 amino acids. CDR3: CSVFRVQRETQYF. DNA of the CDR3: TGCAGCGTTTTTCGGGTACAGCGAGAGACCCAGTACTTC.

The rearrangement uses TRBV15 and TRBJ1-6; TRBD1 is a possible D gene (5 bases). This CDR3 has 15 residues. V was pared by 5 bases and J by 6 bases, with 14 bases between. Germline V gives CDR1 LNHNV, CDR2 YYDKDF (reference sequence). CDR3 DNA sequence: TGTGCCACCAGCTCGGGGGGACTTTCTAATTCACCCCTCCACTTT. Encoded protein: CATSSGGLSNSPLHF.

This clonotype was picked up many times. The chain is built from TRBV19 and TRBJ1-2; a possible D gene is TRBD1 (5 bases). The germline gives CDR1 LNHDA, CDR2 SQIVND (reference sequence). The V end lost 5 bases, the J end lost 14 bases, and 27 bases lay between the germline ends. CDR3 length: 15 residues. In nucleotides, the CDR3 is TGTGCCAGTAGTCCCTCCCGGGACCGCCAGTTATCGGGGACCTTC. This encodes CASSPSRDRQLSGTF.

Many counts were recorded for this clonotype. The chain's CDR3 is CASHSASYEQYF. The CDR3, as DNA: TGTGCCAGTCACTCCGCCTCCTACGAGCAGTACTTC. J is TRBJ2-7 and V is TRBV7-2; D is undetermined. Trimming took 9 bases from V and 0 from J, leaving 9 bases between them. There are 12 residues in the CDR3. The germline V gene has CDR1 SGHTA and CDR2 FQGNSA.

The chain employs TRBV10-3 and TRBJ2-7, with 11 bases lining up with TRBD2. CDR3 size: 14 residues. Germline V gene lookup returns CDR1 ENHRY and CDR2 SYGVKD. Unmatched junction bases numbered 9, after V lost 10 bases and J lost 4 bases. As DNA, the CDR3 is TGTGCCACCTCCCGACTAGCGGGGTCATACGAGCAGTACTTC. Its protein is CATSRLAGSYEQYF.

The chain has TRBV5-1 and TRBJ2-7; no clear D. Germline CDR1 and CDR2: SGHRS and YFSETQ. The CDR3 runs to 13 residues. Trimming took 2 bases from V and 1 from J, leaving 7 bases between them. In DNA, the CDR3 is TGCGCCAGCAGCTTCCGGATTTCCTACGAGCAGTACTTC. Translation gives CASSFRISYEQYF.

This clonotype was detected only once. V and J are TRBV15 and TRBJ2-5; D is undetermined. CDR3 size: 13 residues. Germline CDR1 LNHNV, CDR2 YYDKDF (reference sequence). V was pared by 2 bases and J by 3 bases, with 7 bases between. CDR3 amino acids: CATSRWSEETQYF. The CDR3 region has the DNA TGTGCCACCAGCAGATGGTCGGAAGAGACCCAGTACTTC.

This clonotype was counted only a few times. The chain has TRBV20-1 and TRBJ1-3; D remains unclear. Trimming shortened V by 4 bases and J by 0 bases, and 4 bases separated the two germline ends. The germline V gene has CDR1 DFQATT and CDR2 SNEGSKA (reference sequence). The CDR3 totals 12 residues. CDR3 sequence: CSAMGSGNTIYF. DNA for the CDR3: TGCAGTGCTATGGGCTCTGGAAACACCATATATTTT.

The rearrangement uses TRBV24-1 and TRBJ2-1, with D possibly matching TRBD2 (6 bases). This CDR3 contains 13 residues. V lost 10 bases, J lost 6 bases, and 15 bases lay in between. Germline-derived CDR1 and CDR2 are KGHDR and SFDVKD. Written as DNA, the CDR3 is TGTGCCACGGTCGGAGGGGAAAGCAATGAGCAGTTCTTC. It is translated as CATVGGESNEQFF.

This clonotype appeared many times. V gene TRBV12-3 or TRBV12-4 combines with J gene TRBJ2-3; D is uncertain. V was trimmed by 3 bases and J by 4 bases, leaving 5 bases between them. CDR3 length: 12 residues. In DNA, the CDR3 is TGTGCCAGCAGTTTCAGCGCAGATACGCAGTATTTT. It translates to CASSFSADTQYF.